The 29 T cell receptor beta chains presented below share a single source sample, sequenced in a study of T-cell memory formation after mild COVID-19. Each CDR3 protein is one row after TCRdb ran MiXCR on the 5' RACE reads. Of around 320,000 distinct CDR3 sequences in the sample, more than 13% are singletons; the top ten hold around a fifth. Sequences were obtained from PBMCs or a T cell subset sorted from them (not recorded which). These receptors came from a man younger than 35 who had mild COVID-19 (a few samples of this study predate the infection). Cell type and time point are not known.

This clonotype was observed a handful of times. This chain joins TRBV12-3 or TRBV12-4 and TRBJ1-1; 8 nucleotides align to TRBD1. The CDR3 consists of 15 residues. V was clipped by 6 bases and J by 5 bases; unmatched bases: 11. The CDR3: CASRTPQGVETEAFF. The CDR3 nucleotides read TGTGCCAGCAGGACACCACAGGGGGTAGAGACTGAAGCTTTCTTT.

This clonotype was counted between two and nine times. This sequence joins TRBV5-1 and TRBJ2-1, with D uncertain. Per the germline V gene, CDR1 is SGHRS and CDR2 is YFSETQ. Trimming cost V 1 base and J 6 bases, with 11 bases left between them. The CDR3 has 14 amino acids. The CDR3: CASSLPGPLNEQFF. CDR3 DNA: TGCGCCAGCAGCTTGCCCGGGCCTCTCAATGAGCAGTTCTTC. The full variable domain, completed using reference TRBV5-1 and TRBJ2-1, is KAGVTQTPRYLIKTRGQQVTLSCSPISGHRSVSWYQQTPGQGLQFLFEYFSETQRNKGNFPGRFSGRQFSNSRSEMNVSTLELGDSALYLCASSLPGPLNEQFFGPGTRLTVL.

This clonotype was recorded a few times. The V and J genes are TRBV6-6 and TRBJ2-3, with TRBD1 matching 9 bases. Germline lookup yields CDR1 MNHNY and CDR2 SVGAGI (reference sequence). J lost 3 bases, V lost 5 bases, and 9 bases had no gene match. The CDR3 covers 16 residues. The CDR3 spells CASSLPGDRETDTQYF. In DNA form, the CDR3 reads TGTGCCAGCAGTCTCCCAGGGGACAGGGAAACAGATACGCAGTATTTT.

The rearrangement joins TRBV6-6 to TRBJ2-1; 9 bases map to TRBD1. CDR3 length: 14 residues. Germline loops: CDR1 MNHNY, CDR2 SVGAGI (reference sequence). V was clipped by 2 bases and J by 6 bases; unmatched bases: 2. The CDR3 here is CASSYRQGGNEQFF. Written as DNA, the CDR3 is TGTGCCAGCAGTTACAGACAGGGGGGCAATGAGCAGTTCTTC.

This clonotype has ten or more counts. The rearrangement joins TRBV12-3 or TRBV12-4 to TRBJ2-3; D possibly corresponds to TRBD1 (7 bases). V dropped 5 bases and J dropped 3 bases, with 15 bases sitting between them. CDR3 length: 15 residues. CDR3 in amino acids: CASSPGQAGTDTQYF. CDR3 DNA sequence: TGTGCCAGCAGTCCCGGACAGGCGGGGACAGATACGCAGTATTTT.

This clonotype was counted a few times. V gene TRBV6-6 combines with J gene TRBJ2-2, with D perhaps matching TRBD1 (6 bases). There are 14 residues in the CDR3. Germline CDR1 MNHNY, CDR2 SVGAGI (reference sequence). The ends were cut back, 2 bases at V and 4 bases at J, with 8 bases in the middle. The CDR3 region is CASSYGDTTGELFF. The CDR3 DNA sequence: TGTGCCAGCAGTTACGGGGACACCACCGGGGAGCTGTTTTTT.

This sequence joins TRBV5-1 and TRBJ2-7; D call uncertain. Trimming stripped 0 bases from V and 5 bases from J, with 9 bases between. The CDR3 sequence is 13 residues long. Germline V gives CDR1 SGHRS, CDR2 YFSETQ. CDR3 DNA: TGCGCCAGCAGCTTGGTTGGGTCCCACGAGCAGTACTTC. It encodes CASSLVGSHEQYF.

In this sample, this clonotype turned up many times. This chain links TRBV4-1 with TRBJ2-1; D is unresolved. Trimming removed 3 bases at V and 1 base at J, with 10 bases between. Germline values: CDR1 MGHRA, CDR2 YSYEKL. This CDR3 is built from 15 residues. This chain's CDR3 is CASSHRLNSYNEQFF. The CDR3 DNA sequence: TGCGCCAGCAGCCACCGACTGAATTCCTACAATGAGCAGTTCTTC.

V is TRBV2 and J is TRBJ1-3; possible D gene TRBD1, 5 bases. Per germline, CDR1 SNHLY and CDR2 FYNNEI. This CDR3 has 16 amino acids. Trimming shortened V by 2 bases and J by 8 bases, and 19 bases separated the two germline ends. CDR3 bases: TGTGCCAGCAGTGAATGGGACGAGCTGCTAGGATACACCATATATTTT. Translating it yields CASSEWDELLGYTIYF.

The V gene is TRBV30, the J gene TRBJ1-2; D call uncertain. V dropped 5 bases and J dropped 0 bases, with 16 bases sitting between them. This CDR3 comprises 15 residues. Germline loops: CDR1 GTSNPN, CDR2 SVGIG (reference sequence). CDR3 nucleotide sequence: TGTGCCTGGGCCGGCCTACTGAGAGCTAACTATGGCTACACCTTC. It is translated as CAWAGLLRANYGYTF.

This clonotype turned up a few times. V usage is TRBV5-5 and J usage is TRBJ2-1, with no clear D. Trimming stripped 1 base from V and 2 bases from J, with 10 bases between. The length of the CDR3 is 15 residues. The germline V gene encodes CDR1 SGHKS and CDR2 YYEKEE (reference sequence). CDR3 in DNA: TGTGCCAGCAGCTTGCCAGGTCCAGCCTACAATGAGCAGTTCTTC. Translating gives CASSLPGPAYNEQFF. The full variable domain, completed using reference TRBV5-5 and TRBJ2-1, is DAGVTQSPTHLIKTRGQQVTLRCSPISGHKSVSWYQQVLGQGPQFIFQYYEKEERGRGNFPDRFSARQFPNYSSELNVNALLLGDSALYLCASSLPGPAYNEQFFGPGTRLTVL.

This clonotype has more than one count but fewer than ten. This chain links TRBV5-5 with TRBJ2-3, with D uncertain. The CDR3 is 16 residues long. The germline CDR1 and CDR2 sequences are SGHKS and YYEKEE (reference sequence). V lost 1 base to trimming and J lost 3 bases, with 15 bases between them. CDR3 region: CASSLKSVVGTDTQYF. The CDR3 coding sequence is TGTGCCAGCAGCTTGAAGAGTGTCGTTGGTACAGATACGCAGTATTTT.

Comments on this clonotype: This may stem from a read error, because a much larger clone lies one nucleotide away. This CDR3 is missing its conserved last phenylalanine or tryptophan, likely due to a read error. The chain recombines TRBV4-1 with TRBJ2-3, with 12 bases aligning to TRBD1. Germline assignment: CDR1 MGHRA and CDR2 YSYEKL. The CDR3 loop spans 18 amino acids. The junction had 6 bases not matched to a gene; V was cut back by 0 bases and J by 2 bases. CDR3: CASSQDPGTGGFTDTQYL. CDR3 coding DNA: TGCGCCAGCAGCCAAGATCCTGGGACAGGGGGCTTCACAGATACGCAGTATTTA.

This rearrangement joins TRBV23-1 to TRBJ2-5, with TRBD1 identical over 8 bases. TRBV23-1 is labeled an ORF, and its function is uncertain. Germline trimming cut 2 bases from V and 5 bases from J; bases unmatched to any gene: 16. CDR3 size: 18 residues. The CDR3 DNA reads as TGCGCCAGCAGTCAAACTCAAGCGCGGCAGGGGGCCGAGGAGACCCAGTACTTC. Translation gives CASSQTQARQGAEETQYF.

This clonotype has a handful of counts. This chain joins TRBV2 and TRBJ2-5, with 9 nucleotides matching TRBD1. The CDR3 sequence is 14 residues long. Germline CDR1 is SNHLY and CDR2 is FYNNEI. The trim removed 6 bases at V and 4 bases at J, leaving 6 bases unmatched. The CDR3 nucleotides are TGTGCCAGCAGGGCCCAGGACAGGGGAGAGACCCAGTACTTC. This codes for CASRAQDRGETQYF.

The V and J genes are TRBV25-1 and TRBJ2-7; maybe TRBD2 (6 bases). This CDR3 has 14 amino acids. V dropped 3 bases and J dropped 0 bases, with 9 bases sitting between them. Germline loops: CDR1 MGHDK, CDR2 SYGVNS. This chain's CDR3 is CASSDPTSSYEQYF. The CDR3 nucleotides read TGTGCCAGCAGTGACCCGACTAGCTCCTACGAGCAGTACTTC.

The J gene is TRBJ1-5, the V gene TRBV14; no firm D call. Per germline, CDR1 SGHDN and CDR2 FVKESK. V was trimmed by 4 bases and J by 5 bases, leaving 12 bases between them. The CDR3 has 14 amino acids. This CDR3 reads CASSRAGRYQPQHF. The DNA of the CDR3 is TGTGCCAGCAGCCGGGCGGGGAGGTATCAGCCCCAGCATTTT.

This clonotype has a handful of counts. V usage is TRBV5-1 and J usage is TRBJ1-1; D unresolved. V lost 2 bases, J lost 0 bases, and 11 bases lay in between. This CDR3 contains 15 residues. Looked up from germline, CDR1 is SGHRS and CDR2 is YFSETQ. CDR3 nucleotide sequence: TGCGCCAGCAGCTTTGGCCAGAGAATGAACACTGAAGCTTTCTTT. Encoded protein: CASSFGQRMNTEAFF.

This clonotype was seen more than once but under ten times. CDR3 sequence reads: CASSLGQGVFTEAFF. CDR3 nucleotides: TGTGCCAGCAGCCTGGGACAGGGGGTGTTCACTGAAGCTTTCTTT. The rearrangement joins TRBV7-3 to TRBJ1-1; 11 bases line up with TRBD1. Per the germline V gene, CDR1 is SGHTA and CDR2 is FQGTGA. The CDR3 length is 15 residues. The J segment lost 4 bases and the V segment lost 5 bases, leaving 6 bases of the junction unmatched.

This clonotype was found many times. V usage is TRBV9 and J usage is TRBJ2-1, with 8 bases lining up with TRBD2. CDR1 is SGDLS, CDR2 YYNGEE, per germline. CDR3 length equals 16 residues. V lost 0 bases to trimming and J lost 5 bases; unmatched junction nucleotides: 7. The CDR3 loop is CASSVAGRGGHNEQFF. CDR3 DNA sequence: TGTGCCAGCAGCGTAGCTGGACGGGGGGGCCACAATGAGCAGTTCTTC.

The V call is TRBV3-1, the J call TRBJ1-1; D gene uncertain. Trimming stripped 4 bases from V and 4 bases from J, with 7 bases between. CDR1 is LGHDT, CDR2 YNNKEL, per germline (reference sequence). The CDR3 totals 12 residues. In nucleotides, the CDR3 is TGTGCCAGCAGCCCTAGGAGCACTGAAGCTTTCTTT. It translates to CASSPRSTEAFF.

This clonotype was seen a few times. The chain has TRBV6-5 and TRBJ2-2; D uncertain. Germline V gene sequence: CDR1 MNHEY, CDR2 SVGAGI. Deletions cut 6 bases from V and 3 bases from J, with 14 bases between. The CDR3 contains 15 residues. The CDR3 region is CASRTRDTDTGELFF. As DNA, the CDR3 is TGTGCCAGCAGGACCAGAGATACGGACACCGGGGAGCTGTTTTTT.

This clonotype was observed a handful of times. V gene TRBV23-1 combines with J gene TRBJ1-6; 7 bases fit TRBD1. TRBV23-1 is flagged as an ORF with uncertain function. The CDR3 has 15 residues. Trimming cost V 2 bases and J 10 bases; bases outside gene matches: 8. As DNA, the CDR3 is TGCGCCAGCAGTCAACTACGGACAGGTGGCTCACCCCTCCACTTT. Translating it yields CASSQLRTGGSPLHF.

This clonotype has a handful of counts. The chain uses TRBV4-1 and TRBJ2-2; TRBD2 matches 12 bases. From germline, CDR1 is MGHRA and CDR2 YSYEKL. V gave up 0 bases and J gave up 0 bases; unmatched junction bases: 11. The CDR3 contains 21 residues. CDR3 coding DNA: TGCGCCAGCAGCCAAGATGGTCTAGCGGGGGGGCCGAACGCGAACACCGGGGAGCTGTTTTTT. This sequence encodes CASSQDGLAGGPNANTGELFF.

The chain combines TRBV24-1 with TRBJ1-2; no reliable D call. Deletions cut 5 bases from V and 1 base from J, with 4 bases between. Germline loops: CDR1 KGHDR, CDR2 SFDVKD. CDR3 length: 12 residues. This CDR3 reads CATSGNNYGYTF. Here the CDR3 DNA reads TGTGCCACCAGTGGGAATAACTATGGCTACACCTTC.

The chain couples TRBV6-6 to TRBJ1-2; D is ambiguous. CDR3 size: 13 residues. V lost 6 bases to trimming and J lost 8 bases, with 16 bases between them. Germline lookup yields CDR1 MNHNY and CDR2 SVGAGI (reference sequence). For the CDR3, the DNA is TGTGCCAGCAGGGAAGGTCGATTTGGGGGCTACACCTTC. Translating it yields CASREGRFGGYTF.

This rearrangement joins TRBV29-1 to TRBJ1-1; D is unresolved. Germline V gives CDR1 SQVTM, CDR2 ANQGSEA. The CDR3 sequence is 12 residues long. The V end was cut by 3 bases, the J end by 5 bases, with 10 bases between. CDR3 in amino acids: CSVDRWFTEAFF. In DNA, the CDR3 is TGCAGCGTTGACAGGTGGTTTACTGAAGCTTTCTTT. Variable domain in full (rest from reference TRBV29-1 and TRBJ1-1): SAVISQKPSRDICQRGTSLTIQCQVDSQVTMMFWYRQQPGQSLTLIATANQGSEATYESGFVIDKFPISRPNLTFSTLTVSNMSPEDSSIYLCSVDRWFTEAFFGQGTRLTVV.

This clonotype was detected only a few times. The CDR3: CAISEGLTRTSEKPQHF. DNA for the CDR3: TGTGCCATCAGTGAGGGGCTGACACGGACTTCTGAGAAGCCCCAGCATTTT. This chain connects TRBV10-3 to TRBJ1-5; D is undetermined. V lost 2 bases and J 8 bases, leaving 22 bases between the germline ends. Germline V CDR1 and CDR2: ENHRY, SYGVKD. The CDR3 contains 17 residues.

This clonotype appeared a few times. J is TRBJ2-7 and V is TRBV20-1; TRBD2 agrees at 7 bases. J was trimmed by 6 bases and V by 3 bases; bases with no gene match: 2. The CDR3 runs 11 residues. The germline CDR1 and CDR2 sequences are DFQATT and SNEGSKA (reference sequence). The CDR3 reads CSASASGEQYF. In nucleotides, the CDR3 is TGCAGTGCTAGCGCTAGCGGCGAGCAGTACTTC.